The 9 T cell receptor beta chains reported below all come from one sample, sequenced in a study of T cell responses to AZD1222 COVID-19 vaccine. This table comes from immunoSEQ multiplex PCR, and its TCRdb copy is limited to in-frame clones, with some not included. The sample includes about 97,000 clones, 86% of them seen just once. Sequencing used peripheral blood, obtained on day 0 of AZD1222 vaccination. The source of these receptors is an adult in good health.

The chain recombines TRBV2 with TRBJ2-2; 15 bases are shared with TRBD2. Germline V gene sequence: CDR1 SNHLY, CDR2 FYNNEI. The CDR3 runs 17 residues. Unmatched junction bases numbered 6, after V lost 8 bases and J lost 2 bases. This chain's CDR3 is CASAGLAGGRNTGELFF. DNA for the CDR3: TGTGCCAGCGCGGGACTAGCGGGGGGCCGTAACACCGGGGAGCTGTTTTTT. Based on the CDR3 plus reference TRBV2 and TRBJ2-2, the full variable domain is EPEVTQTPSHQVTQMGQEVILRCVPISNHLYFYWYRQILGQKVEFLVSFYNNEISEKSEIFDDQFSVERPDGSNFTLKIRSTKLEDSAMYFCASAGLAGGRNTGELFFGEGSRLTVL.

The J gene is TRBJ2-5, the V gene TRBV3-1 (or the pseudogene TRBV3-2), with D perhaps TRBD2 (6 bases). The CDR3 has 15 residues. Germline loops: CDR1 LGHDT, CDR2 YNNKEL (reference sequence). V lost 1 base, J lost 1 base, and 10 bases lay in between. The CDR3 loop is CASSQGAGTQETQYF. The CDR3, as DNA: TGTGCCAGCAGCCAAGGGGCGGGGACCCAAGAGACCCAGTACTTC.

This clone has just one count. J is TRBJ1-1 and V is TRBV7-9, with D maybe TRBD1 (5 bases). Per germline, CDR1 SEHNR and CDR2 FQNEAQ (reference sequence). The CDR3 runs 15 residues. The ends were cut back, 5 bases at V and 1 base at J, with 14 bases in the middle. CDR3 DNA: TGTGCCAGCAGCCCGAGGGGCACCTCGAACACTGAAGCTTTCTTT. Its translation: CASSPRGTSNTEAFF.

The chain uses TRBV27 and TRBJ2-7, with TRBD2 matching 16 bases. CDR3 length equals 18 residues. Germline-derived CDR1 and CDR2 are MNHEY and SMNVEV (reference sequence). V trimming: 2 bases; J trimming: 8 bases; junction bases outside the gene matches: 12. This CDR3 is CASSLTEHPGLAGGKQYF. CDR3 bases: TGTGCCAGCAGTTTAACCGAACACCCGGGACTAGCGGGAGGGAAGCAGTACTTC.

CDR3 sequence: CASSLWGTAFF. The CDR3 DNA follows: TGTGCCAGCAGCTTATGGGGGACGGCTTTCTTT. This chain uses TRBV13 with TRBJ1-1; D may be TRBD1 (5 bases). The CDR3 has 11 residues. CDR1 and CDR2 from the germline V gene are PRHDT and FYEKMQ (reference sequence). Trimming shortened V by 2 bases and J by 11 bases, and 9 bases separated the two germline ends.

CDR3 residues: CASRRLEGMATSGANVLTF. CDR3 bases: TGTGCCAGTAGGAGACTTGAGGGGATGGCAACCTCTGGGGCCAACGTCCTGACTTTC. The genes are TRBV19 and TRBJ2-6; D could derive from TRBD1 or TRBD2 (5 bases each). Trimming shortened V by 6 bases and J by 0 bases, and 21 bases separated the two germline ends. The germline gives CDR1 LNHDA, CDR2 SQIVND (reference sequence). This CDR3 comprises 19 residues.

J is TRBJ2-3 and V is TRBV12-5, with D unresolved. CDR3 length: 13 amino acids. CDR1 and CDR2 (germline): LGHNT, FRNRAP. Between the trimmed V and J ends, which lost 1 base and 7 bases, there was a span of 9 bases. The chain's CDR3 is CASGLGLQNTQYF. The CDR3 bases are TGTGCTAGTGGTTTGGGCCTCCAGAATACGCAGTATTTT.

The chain carries TRBV2 and TRBJ1-2, with 7 bases identical to TRBD1. Per the germline V gene, CDR1 is SNHLY and CDR2 is FYNNEI. CDR3 length: 14 residues. V lost 6 bases to trimming and J lost 0 bases; unmatched junction nucleotides: 4. This chain's CDR3 is CASSRQGTNYGYTF. The CDR3, as DNA: TGTGCCAGCAGCAGACAGGGTACTAACTATGGCTACACCTTC.

In this sample, this clone is medium-sized. The V gene is TRBV7-9, the J gene TRBJ1-2; weak D call: TRBD1 (6 bases). V shed 4 bases and J shed 4 bases, with 10 bases lying between them. Germline CDR1 SEHNR, CDR2 FQNEAQ (reference sequence). This CDR3 spans 13 amino acids. CDR3 DNA sequence: TGTGCCAGCAGCTCCCTGGACAGCTATGGCTACACCTTC. Its translation: CASSSLDSYGYTF.